This TCR beta chain was sequenced for a study of blood T cell repertoires in COVID-19. For the study at large: Specimens from acute and convalescent COVID-19 originated in the United States, Italy and Spain.

Germline-derived CDR1 and CDR2 are LNHDA and SQIVND (reference sequence). The V and J ends lost 7 bases and 7 bases, in that order; junction bases with no gene match: 5. The CDR3 runs to 15 residues. Recovered status in Cohort 3 required two negative PCRs, clearance, or symptom resolution. How the authors handled the data: Amplification from reference gene primers served as the basis for estimated nucleated cell counts. The protocol was immunoSEQ multiplex PCR, while the TCRdb copy is restricted to in-frame clones and leaves out a portion. V and J calls and clone size are copied from that table; D and trimming were computed from the DNA. This sample has over 350,000 clones, with 88% found just once.

The source material was PBMCs or T cells enriched from blood (not recorded which). The sequence came from a woman younger than 30 who had recovered from COVID-19. This chain connects TRBV19 to TRBJ2-1; 15 positions match TRBD2. CDR3 sequence (DNA): TGTGCCAGTACTGGGACTAGCGGGGGGATAAATGAGCAGTTCTTC. Its protein product is CASTGTSGGINEQFF. Full variable domain (remainder filled in from reference TRBV19 and TRBJ2-1): DGGITQSPKYLFRKEGQNVTLSCEQNLNHDAMYWYRQDPGQGLRLIYYSQIVNDFQKGDIAEGYSVSREKKESFPLTVTSAQKNPTAFYLCASTGTSGGINEQFFGPGTRLTVL.